This T cell receptor (beta chain) was captured by sequencing in a study of regulatory T cells in long-lasting Graves disease. Building of the TCR beta libraries involved iRepertoire HTBI primers and Arm-PCR of CDR3 regions. Each CDR3 protein is one row after TCRdb ran MiXCR on the multiplex PCR reads. This table has 200,000 to 250,000 distinct CDR3 sequences, around 20% appearing once. Trimming took 8 bases from V and 0 from J; bases not matched to a gene: 6. The germline V gene encodes CDR1 GTSNPN and CDR2 SVGIG (reference sequence). The length of the CDR3 is 15 residues. Study-wide results and limits: There was favoring of TRBV28, TRBJ1-2 and TRBJ2-5 in persistent disease.

This sample's time point: newly diagnosed GD, antithyroid drugs for less than 3 months. Making the TCR library involved RNA that had been extracted from PBMCs. The table lists this clonotype with many counts. Its antigen remains unidentified. The data also belong to a second study, concerning T cells in Graves' hyperthyroidism and ophthalmopathy. According to that study: Participants, patients aged 18 to 65, had newly diagnosed hyperthyroidism with a duration under 2 months. Diagnosing involved the use of clinical symptoms, serum thyroxine and TRAb, thyroid ultrasound and orbital computed tomography.

The chain recombines TRBV30 with TRBJ2-6; 8 nucleotides align to TRBD1. The sequence derives from a woman in her 30s with Graves disease. The sequences come from peripheral blood mononuclear cells (PBMCs), collected at new diagnosis, from a patient treated with antithyroid drugs. The DNA for the CDR3 is TGTGCCAGGGACAGGAAGAACTCTGGGGCCAACGTCCTGACTTTC. It translates to CARDRKNSGANVLTF.